This TCR beta chain is drawn from a study of cytomegalovirus exposure and HLA in healthy donors. Looking at the study overall: Later, an analysis reported that the 130 or so validation repertoires had used the same platform as the roughly 680 first-cohort repertoires.

TCRdb's copy holds only in-frame clones and misses some; the assay was immunoSEQ multiplex PCR. The repertoire holds about 200,000 clones, with roughly 87% as singletons. Trimming took 4 bases from V and 8 from J, leaving 14 bases between them. Germline assignment: CDR1 SGHTA and CDR2 FQGTGA. The CDR3 extends over 14 amino acids. Whole-study findings and limits: Subsequent analysis of the approximately 110 validation repertoires found a tendency for first-cohort TCR clusters to co-occur. The classifier reportedly diagnosed cytomegalovirus status with high specificity and sensitivity. Most TCR sequences were rare, but some public TCRs occurred in many donors.

A note on this clone: Its cognate antigen is unknown.

V gene TRBV7-3 combines with J gene TRBJ2-2; D is unresolved. The TCR sequence derives from a young woman in good health and CMV-seropositive. What was sequenced was PBMCs. CDR3 in DNA: TGTGCCAGCAGCTCCAACCCCCGGTCGGGGGAGCTGTTTTTT. It codes for CASSSNPRSGELFF.